This T cell receptor (beta chain) was sequenced during a study of blood T cell repertoires in COVID-19. In the study overall: From T cells, B-cell-depleted T cells, or PBMCs came the material, which was cDNA or gDNA.

This clone was seen once. In the source study's methods: Cell counts per sample came from amplifying reference gene primers. Using immunoSEQ multiplex PCR, the repertoire was profiled, and TCRdb retains in-frame clones only, with some absent. That table gives V, J and clone size, and the DNA gave D and trimming. The sample has 350,000 or so clones; about 87% are singletons. V lost 8 bases and J lost 5, with 9 bases in between. This CDR3 has 11 residues. Germline V gene lookup returns CDR1 LNHDA and CDR2 SQIVND (reference sequence). The chain combines TRBV19 with TRBJ1-1; D is uncertain. This TCR was sampled from a woman aged 25-40 years with COVID-19, enrolled during active disease. Sequenced: peripheral blood. CDR3: CASFRGTEAFF. In DNA, the CDR3 is TGTGCCAGTTTTCGGGGAACTGAAGCTTTCTTT.